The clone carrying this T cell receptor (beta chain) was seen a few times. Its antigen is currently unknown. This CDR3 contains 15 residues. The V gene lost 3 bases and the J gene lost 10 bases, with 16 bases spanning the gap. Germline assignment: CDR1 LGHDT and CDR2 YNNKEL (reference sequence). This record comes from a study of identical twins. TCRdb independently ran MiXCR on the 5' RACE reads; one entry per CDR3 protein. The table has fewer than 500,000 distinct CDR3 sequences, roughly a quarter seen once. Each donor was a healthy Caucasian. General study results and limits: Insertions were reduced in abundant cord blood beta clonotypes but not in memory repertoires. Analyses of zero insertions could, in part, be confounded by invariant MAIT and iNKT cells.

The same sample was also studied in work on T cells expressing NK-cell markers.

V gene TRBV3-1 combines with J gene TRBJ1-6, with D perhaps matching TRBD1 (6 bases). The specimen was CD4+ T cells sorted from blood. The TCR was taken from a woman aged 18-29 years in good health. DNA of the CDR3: TGTGCCAGCAGCCATCGGGGACAATATGGGTCACCCCTCCACTTT. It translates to CASSHRGQYGSPLHF.